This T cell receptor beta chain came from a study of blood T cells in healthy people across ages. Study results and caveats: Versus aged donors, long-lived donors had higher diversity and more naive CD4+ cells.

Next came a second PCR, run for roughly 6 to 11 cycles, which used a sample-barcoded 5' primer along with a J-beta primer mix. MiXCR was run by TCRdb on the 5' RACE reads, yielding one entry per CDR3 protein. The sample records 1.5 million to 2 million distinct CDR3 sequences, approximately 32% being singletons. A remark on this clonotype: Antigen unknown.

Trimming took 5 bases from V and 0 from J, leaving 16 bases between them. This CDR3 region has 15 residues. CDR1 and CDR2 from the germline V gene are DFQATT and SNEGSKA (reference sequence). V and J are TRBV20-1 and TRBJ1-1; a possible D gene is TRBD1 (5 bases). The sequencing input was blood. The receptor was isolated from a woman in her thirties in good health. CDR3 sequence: CSAEGRRTLNTEAFF. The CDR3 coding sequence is TGCAGTGCTGAGGGACGCAGAACTCTGAACACTGAAGCTTTCTTT.